These 21 T cell receptor beta chains share one sample of origin, sequenced in a study of cytomegalovirus exposure and HLA in healthy donors. Use of 60 Vbeta and 13 Jbeta primers characterized the PCR. The method was immunoSEQ multiplex PCR; TCRdb's version includes in-frame clones alone and lacks a portion of them. The data contain 130,000 or so clones, around 81% of them singletons. What was sequenced was PBMCs. The origin of the receptors is a woman aged 35 to 49 in good health and CMV-seronegative.

The chain combines TRBV7-2 with TRBJ2-7; no reliable D call. The length of the CDR3 is 15 residues. Germline values: CDR1 SGHTA, CDR2 FQGNSA. V gave up 1 base and J gave up 7 bases, with 17 bases separating them. The CDR3 sequence is CASSLVRARNGEQYF. CDR3 DNA sequence: TGTGCCAGCAGCTTAGTCCGAGCTAGGAACGGTGAGCAGTACTTC.

This chain links TRBV27 with TRBJ1-4; no reliable D call. Trimming shortened V by 6 bases and J by 0 bases, and 8 bases separated the two germline ends. The V gene's germline CDR1 is MNHEY and CDR2 SMNVEV (reference sequence). The length of the CDR3 is 14 residues. Here the CDR3 reads CASRIRATNEKLFF. CDR3 DNA sequence: TGTGCCAGCAGAATCCGTGCAACTAATGAAAAACTGTTTTTT.

J is TRBJ2-5 and V is TRBV20-1; D gene uncertain. Trimming took 0 bases from V and 4 from J, leaving 3 bases between them. CDR1 and CDR2 (germline): DFQATT, SNEGSKA (reference sequence). This CDR3 comprises 11 residues. CDR3 coding DNA: TGCAGTGCTAGAGACGGAGAGACCCAGTACTTC. The encoded protein is CSARDGETQYF.

This chain connects TRBV25-1 to TRBJ2-5; D unresolved. The V gene lost 2 bases and the J gene lost 0 bases, with 13 bases spanning the gap. CDR1 is MGHDK, CDR2 SYGVNS, per germline. This CDR3 contains 16 residues. The CDR3 here is CASSEISSAYQETQYF. Here the CDR3 DNA reads TGTGCCAGCAGTGAAATCAGTTCAGCGTACCAAGAGACCCAGTACTTC.

This clone has a handful of counts. The chain couples TRBV6-1 to TRBJ1-4, with D possibly matching TRBD1 (6 bases). Germline V gene lookup returns CDR1 MNHNS and CDR2 SASEGT. The CDR3 has 15 residues. V was pared by 6 bases and J by 7 bases, with 18 bases between. The CDR3 region is CASSRSTGVSEKLFF. CDR3 sequence (DNA): TGTGCCAGCAGCCGATCGACAGGCGTAAGTGAAAAACTGTTTTTT.

The genes are TRBV28 and TRBJ2-7; 10 bases match TRBD1. CDR1 is MDHEN, CDR2 SYDVKM, per germline. There are 14 residues in the CDR3. Losses at the gene ends were 7 bases for V and 5 bases for J; bases not matched to a gene: 8. The CDR3 sequence is CASTTGQGIHEQYF. The CDR3 bases are TGTGCCAGCACCACGGGACAGGGGATCCACGAGCAGTACTTC.

The J gene is TRBJ2-2, the V gene TRBV18; 8 nucleotides match TRBD1. This CDR3 has 17 residues. V was pared by 2 bases and J by 0 bases, with 5 bases of the junction left unmatched. Germline lookup yields CDR1 KGHSH and CDR2 LQKENI. CDR3 nucleotide sequence: TGTGCCAGCTCACCAAGGGCAGGGGGCGCGAACACCGGGGAGCTGTTTTTT. Translated: CASSPRAGGANTGELFF.

This clone was counted between two and nine times. The rearrangement joins TRBV2 to TRBJ1-2; the D gene is possibly TRBD1 (5 bases). V was shortened by 7 bases and J by 1 base, with 10 bases between the two germline ends. The length of the CDR3 is 13 residues. Germline loops: CDR1 SNHLY, CDR2 FYNNEI. Written as DNA, the CDR3 is TGTGCCAGCACGCCCAGGGTTAACTATGGCTACACCTTC. Amino acid sequence: CASTPRVNYGYTF.

J is TRBJ1-2 and V is TRBV15, with 8 bases aligning to TRBD1. V trimming: 2 bases; J trimming: 2 bases; junction bases outside the gene matches: 4. The CDR3 runs 15 residues. Looked up from germline, CDR1 is LNHNV and CDR2 is YYDKDF (reference sequence). The CDR3 is CATSRSRQGNYGYTF. CDR3 nucleotide sequence: TGTGCCACCAGCAGAAGTAGACAGGGGAACTATGGCTACACCTTC.

This clone was recorded only once. The chain has TRBV15 and TRBJ1-5, with 8 bases identical to TRBD1. Germline lookup yields CDR1 LNHNV and CDR2 YYDKDF (reference sequence). With 0 bases clipped from V and 7 bases from J, the junction kept 5 bases outside the gene matches. This CDR3 contains 15 residues. In DNA, the CDR3 is TGTGCCACCAGCAGAGAACAGGGGGTCGGGCAGCCCCAGCATTTT. This translates into CATSREQGVGQPQHF.

This chain joins TRBV7-9 and TRBJ2-7; tentative D call: TRBD2 (5 bases). The CDR3 spans 14 residues. Deletions cut 8 bases from V and 3 bases from J, with 17 bases between. Germline values: CDR1 SEHNR, CDR2 FQNEAQ (reference sequence). The chain's CDR3 is CASGPRGFLYEQYF. The CDR3 DNA sequence: TGTGCCAGCGGGCCACGCGGGTTTCTCTACGAGCAGTACTTC.

J is TRBJ1-1 and V is TRBV12-5; D is possibly TRBD1 (6 bases). Germline loops: CDR1 LGHNT, CDR2 FRNRAP. The CDR3 is 13 residues long. V gave up 8 bases and J gave up 4 bases, with 14 bases separating them. Here the CDR3 DNA reads TGTGCTAGTTCCCCCGGACAGCCCACTGAAGCTTTCTTT. It yields the protein CASSPGQPTEAFF.

The V gene is TRBV27, the J gene TRBJ2-2; the D gene is possibly TRBD1 (5 bases). Trimming took 5 bases from V and 3 from J, leaving 16 bases between them. Germline-derived CDR1 and CDR2 are MNHEY and SMNVEV (reference sequence). The CDR3 sequence is 16 residues long. The CDR3 loop is CASSPNRLGDTGELFF. The CDR3 DNA reads as TGTGCCAGCAGTCCAAACAGGTTAGGGGACACCGGGGAGCTGTTTTTT.

In its sample, this clone was seen a few times. The V call is TRBV28, the J call TRBJ1-5, with 10 bases lining up with TRBD1. The CDR3 totals 16 residues. Unmatched junction bases numbered 9, after V lost 4 bases and J lost 6 bases. Germline V gene sequence: CDR1 MDHEN, CDR2 SYDVKM. The CDR3 bases are TGTGCCAGCAGTTCTCTTAGGACAGGGGGAGGTCAGCCCCAGCATTTT. This sequence encodes CASSSLRTGGGQPQHF. Together with reference TRBV28 and TRBJ1-5, the CDR3 gives the full variable domain: DVKVTQSSRYLVKRTGEKVFLECVQDMDHENMFWYRQDPGLGLRLIYFSYDVKMKEKGDIPEGYSVSREKKERFSLILESASTNQTSMYLCASSSLRTGGGQPQHFGDGTRLSIL.

This chain connects TRBV11-3 to TRBJ2-5, with D possibly being TRBD2 (5 bases). Trimming cost V 0 bases and J 1 base, with 9 bases left between them. The CDR3 is made up of 15 amino acids. Germline V lookup: CDR1 SGHNT, CDR2 YENEEA. This CDR3 reads CASSLESGTQETQYF. The CDR3 region has the DNA TGTGCCAGCAGCTTAGAGTCGGGAACCCAAGAGACCCAGTACTTC. Full variable domain (remainder filled in from reference TRBV11-3 and TRBJ2-5): EAGVVQSPRYKIIEKKQPVAFWCNPISGHNTLYWYLQNLGQGPELLIRYENEEAVDDSQLPKDRFSAERLKGVDSTLKIQPAELGDSAVYLCASSLESGTQETQYFGPGTRLLVL.

This rearrangement joins TRBV27 to TRBJ1-5; 8 nucleotides agree with TRBD1. CDR3 length: 16 amino acids. Germline trimming cut 3 bases from V and 2 bases from J; bases unmatched to any gene: 6. Germline CDR1 and CDR2: MNHEY and SMNVEV (reference sequence). The CDR3 region is CASSFLDRGGNQPQHF. For the CDR3, the DNA is TGTGCCAGCAGTTTCCTTGACAGGGGTGGCAATCAGCCCCAGCATTTT.

On this clone: The junction shows a germline mismatch at one end, possibly a read error. Distinct nucleotide sequences in the sample also encode this CDR3. V is TRBV7-9 and J is TRBJ1-4, with 9 bases aligning to TRBD1. The CDR3 covers 15 residues. Germline V lookup: CDR1 SEHNR, CDR2 FQNEAQ (reference sequence). The CDR3 region has the DNA TGCGCCAGCAGCTTTTCCGGGACAGGGAATGAAAAACTGTTTTTT. Translated: CASSFSGTGNEKLFF.

The rearrangement links TRBV4-2 to TRBJ2-5; 7 nucleotides match TRBD2. The V gene's germline CDR1 is LGHNA and CDR2 YNFKEQ. The junction had 6 bases not matched to a gene; V was cut back by 4 bases and J by 4 bases. CDR3 length: 14 residues. As DNA, the CDR3 is TGTGCCAGCAGCCTTAAGACGGGAGGAGAGACCCAGTACTTC. Translation: CASSLKTGGETQYF.

This chain joins TRBV5-3 and TRBJ1-4; no firm D call. TRBV5-3 is annotated as an ORF whose role is uncertain. V was trimmed by 1 base and J by 6 bases, leaving 7 bases between them. The CDR3 runs 13 residues. CDR3 nucleotides: TGTGCCAGAAGCTTGCGGTCGGATGAAAAACTGTTTTTT. Encoded protein: CARSLRSDEKLFF.

The J gene is TRBJ2-1, the V gene TRBV6-1; tentative D call: TRBD2 (5 bases). The germline V gene encodes CDR1 MNHNS and CDR2 SASEGT. Trimming removed 1 base from V and 3 bases from J, with 10 bases in between. This CDR3 has 15 residues. Here the CDR3 DNA reads TGTGCCAGCAGTGAAGAGGGAGTCCACTACAATGAGCAGTTCTTC. Translated: CASSEEGVHYNEQFF.

The chain employs TRBV7-2 and TRBJ1-5; TRBD1 agrees at 9 bases. Trimming at V came to 4 bases and at J to 0 bases, leaving 4 bases not matched to a gene. The CDR3 totals 16 residues. Germline V lookup: CDR1 SGHTA, CDR2 FQGNSA. The CDR3 reads CASSSQGALSNQPQHF. For the CDR3, the DNA is TGTGCCAGCAGCTCACAGGGGGCGCTTAGCAATCAGCCCCAGCATTTT.